This T cell receptor beta chain was retrieved from a study of T cell responses to AZD1222 COVID-19 vaccine. Deletions cut 1 base from V and 0 bases from J, with 13 bases between. The germline V gene has CDR1 SGHRS and CDR2 YFSETQ. The CDR3 runs to 16 residues. As concerns this clone: The antigen is unknown.

Libraries were prepared by immunoSEQ multiplex PCR; TCRdb keeps only in-frame clonotypes and omits some of them. The sample lists about 100,000 clones; about four fifths were seen once. The study, taken as a whole, reports: The study found Spike-specific TCR breadth and depth rose after two AZD1222 doses. Possibly, clonal diversity was underestimated; donors were largely white British and included more females.

The sequences come from peripheral blood, collected on day 0 of AZD1222 vaccination. The genes are TRBV5-1 and TRBJ1-1, with D possibly being TRBD1 (5 bases). The source of this sequence is an adult in good health. Here the CDR3 reads CASSLSPDRMNTEAFF. The CDR3 coding sequence is TGCGCCAGCAGCTTGAGTCCCGACAGAATGAACACTGAAGCTTTCTTT.